The T cell receptor beta chain under discussion was sequenced for a study of blood T cells in healthy people across ages. This clonotype was seen many times. A J-beta primer mix and a sample-barcoded 5' primer were used in a second PCR of about 7 to 12 cycles. MiXCR, applied by TCRdb to the 5' RACE reads, yields one record per CDR3 protein. The sample yields over 950,000 distinct CDR3 sequences, approximately 50% seen once. With 6 bases clipped from V and 4 bases from J, the junction kept 2 bases outside the gene matches. The CDR3 sequence is 13 residues long. The sequenced sample was blood. The gene calls are TRBV12-3 or TRBV12-4 and TRBJ2-3, with TRBD2 matching over 9 bases. The TCR originated in a woman in her sixties in good health. The CDR3 DNA reads as TGTGCCAGCAGCGCGGGAGGGCCAGATACGCAGTATTTT. Translation: CASSAGGPDTQYF.